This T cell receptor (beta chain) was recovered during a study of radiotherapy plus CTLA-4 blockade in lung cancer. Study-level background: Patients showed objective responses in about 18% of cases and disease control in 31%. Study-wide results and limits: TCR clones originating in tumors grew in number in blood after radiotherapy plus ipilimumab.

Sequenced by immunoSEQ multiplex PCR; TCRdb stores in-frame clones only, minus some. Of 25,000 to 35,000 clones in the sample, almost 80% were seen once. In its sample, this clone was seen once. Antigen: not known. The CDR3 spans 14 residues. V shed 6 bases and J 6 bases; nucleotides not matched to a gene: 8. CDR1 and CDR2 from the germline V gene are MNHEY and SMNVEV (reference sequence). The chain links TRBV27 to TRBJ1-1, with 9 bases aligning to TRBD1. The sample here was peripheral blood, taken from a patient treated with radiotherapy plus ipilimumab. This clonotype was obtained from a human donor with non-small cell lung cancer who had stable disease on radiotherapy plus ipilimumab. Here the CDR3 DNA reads TGTGCCAGCAGACTGGGACAGGGATTTGCTGAAGCTTTCTTT. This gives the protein CASRLGQGFAEAFF.